This T cell receptor (beta chain) is drawn from a study of blood T cell repertoires in COVID-19 (TCRdb year 2020). For context, the study as a whole: Collaborator samples came from the United States, Italy and Spain and covered acute and convalescent phases of COVID-19. The prospective study material was composed of cDNA or gDNA derived from T cells, B-cell-depleted T cells, or PBMCs. Samples were obtained from the ongoing ImmuneRACE study (first 160 participants) and from over 1,000 subjects provided by 6 global collaborators. Where available, HLA class I and class II types were taken from metadata supplied by the sample provider and were not determined by assay-based typing. Deeply sampled blood TCRbeta repertoires from subjects exposed to, actively infected with, or recovered from COVID-19 were included in the dataset. A freely available public database, intended as a resource for researchers studying the immune response to SARS-CoV-2, is where the repertoires were released. The sample metadata nearly always contained a de-identified subject ID, COVID-19 status, age in years and sex.

At the junction V is shortened by 3 bases and J by 5 bases, with 11 bases in between. Its CDR3 holds 15 amino acids, cysteine through phenylalanine. Of the read, only the CDR3 DNA is kept; its 45 bases are in frame from base 1. The germline V gene provides CDR1 ENHRY and CDR2 SYGVKD. About this clone: Its antigen target is currently unknown. Per-base qualities were not stored, and no clone one base away is much larger.

TCRbeta CDR3 regions were amplified from genomic DNA using the immunoSEQ Assay, a bias-controlled multiplex PCR. The paper's data handling went like this. The number of nucleated cells in each sample was estimated by amplification of reference gene primers within the assay. To quantify the absolute abundance of each unique TCRbeta CDR3 rearrangement, sequence reads were collapsed and filtered. For each sample, productive Simpson clonality was calculated as the square root of Simpson's diversity index over productive rearrangements. TCRdb stores this immuneACCESS table with in-frame sequences only. Part of the clones is absent; in the studies checked, under half of the shortfall reflects unresolved V genes, and no reason is known for the rest. Clone size and V and J calls were adopted from that table, with D and trimming inferred from the DNA. The sample contains 200,000 to 250,000 clones, about four fifths of them found a single time. The top ten constitute around 7.5% of the sample.

One collaborating source in Seattle enrolled patients while the patients were actively infected and followed the patients over time throughout the course of disease. Collaborating institutions collected whole blood in K2EDTA tubes following their own protocols. Collaborator samples were shipped for TCRbeta analysis as frozen whole blood, isolated PBMCs, or DNA extracted from either sample type. Broad study findings and their caveats: How much clinical and demographic metadata was included differed by source and by participant, and the metadata was provided uncurated.

The chain couples TRBV10-3 to TRBJ1-6; no D segment can be confidently identified. The sample was peripheral blood. This TCR was recovered from a woman older than 75 with COVID-19, enrolled during active disease. This receptor has the CDR3 CAISERTGNNSPLHF. The DNA sequence is given as TGTGCCATCAGTGAAAGGACGGGAAATAATTCACCCCTCCACTTT.